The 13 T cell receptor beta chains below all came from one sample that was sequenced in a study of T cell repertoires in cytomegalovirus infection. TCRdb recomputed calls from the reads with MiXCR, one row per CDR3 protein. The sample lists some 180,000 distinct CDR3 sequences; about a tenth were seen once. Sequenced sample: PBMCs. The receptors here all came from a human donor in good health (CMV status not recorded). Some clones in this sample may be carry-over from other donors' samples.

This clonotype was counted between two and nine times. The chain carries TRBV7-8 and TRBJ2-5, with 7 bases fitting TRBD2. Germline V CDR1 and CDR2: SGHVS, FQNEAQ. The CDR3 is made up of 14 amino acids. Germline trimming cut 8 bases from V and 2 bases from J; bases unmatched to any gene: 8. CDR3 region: CASSVWGGQETQYF. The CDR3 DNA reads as TGTGCCAGCTCCGTTTGGGGGGGGCAAGAGACCCAGTACTTC.

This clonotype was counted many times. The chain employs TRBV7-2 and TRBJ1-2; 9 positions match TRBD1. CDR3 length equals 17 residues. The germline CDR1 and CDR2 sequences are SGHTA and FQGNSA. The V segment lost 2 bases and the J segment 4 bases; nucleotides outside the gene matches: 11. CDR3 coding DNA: TGTGCCAGCAGCTTAAGTCCGCAGGGGACAGGGATCTATGGCTACACCTTC. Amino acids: CASSLSPQGTGIYGYTF. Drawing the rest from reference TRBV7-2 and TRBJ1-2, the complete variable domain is GAGVSQSPSNKVTEKGKDVELRCDPISGHTALYWYRQSLGQGLEFLIYFQGNSAPDKSGLPSDRFSAERTGGSVSTLTIQRTQQEDSAVYLCASSLSPQGTGIYGYTFGSGTRLTVV.

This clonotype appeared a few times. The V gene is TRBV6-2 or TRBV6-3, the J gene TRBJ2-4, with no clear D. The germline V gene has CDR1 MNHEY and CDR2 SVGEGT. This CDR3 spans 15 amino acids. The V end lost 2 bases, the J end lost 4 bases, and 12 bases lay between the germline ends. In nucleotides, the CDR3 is TGTGCCAGCAGTTACGAATCTTACGGGAAAAACATTCAGTACTTC. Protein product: CASSYESYGKNIQYF.

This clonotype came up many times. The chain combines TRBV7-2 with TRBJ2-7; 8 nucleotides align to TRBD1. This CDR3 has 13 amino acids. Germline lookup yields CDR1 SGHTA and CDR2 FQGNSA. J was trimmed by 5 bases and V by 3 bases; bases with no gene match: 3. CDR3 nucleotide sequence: TGTGCCAGCAGCTTCCAGACAGGGGACGAGCAGTACTTC. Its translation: CASSFQTGDEQYF.

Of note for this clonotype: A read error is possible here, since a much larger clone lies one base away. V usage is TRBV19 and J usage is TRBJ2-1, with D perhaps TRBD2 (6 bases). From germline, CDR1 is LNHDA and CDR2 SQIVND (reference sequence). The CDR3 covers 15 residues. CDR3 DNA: TGTGACACCCGGAACCCGGGACTGGGCTCCAATGAGCAGTTCTTC. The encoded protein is CDTRNPGLGSNEQFF.

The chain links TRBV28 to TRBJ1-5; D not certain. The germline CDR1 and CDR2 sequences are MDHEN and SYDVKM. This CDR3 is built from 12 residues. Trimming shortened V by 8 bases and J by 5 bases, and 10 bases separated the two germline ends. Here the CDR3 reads CASGDLYQPQHF. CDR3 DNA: TGTGCCAGCGGAGACTTATATCAGCCCCAGCATTTT.

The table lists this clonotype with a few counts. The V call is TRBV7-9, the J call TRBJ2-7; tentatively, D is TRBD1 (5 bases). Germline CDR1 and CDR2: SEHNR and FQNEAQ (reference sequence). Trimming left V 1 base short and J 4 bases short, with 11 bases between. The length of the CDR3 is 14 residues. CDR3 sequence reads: CASSLVGVEYEQYF. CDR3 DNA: TGTGCCAGCAGCTTAGTAGGGGTGGAATACGAGCAGTACTTC.

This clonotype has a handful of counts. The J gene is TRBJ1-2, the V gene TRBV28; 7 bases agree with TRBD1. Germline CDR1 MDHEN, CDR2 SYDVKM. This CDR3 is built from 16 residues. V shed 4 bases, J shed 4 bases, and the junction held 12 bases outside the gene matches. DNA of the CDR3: TGTGCCAGCAGTTCAGCGCCGGGACAGATGTTCTATGGCTACACCTTC. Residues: CASSSAPGQMFYGYTF.

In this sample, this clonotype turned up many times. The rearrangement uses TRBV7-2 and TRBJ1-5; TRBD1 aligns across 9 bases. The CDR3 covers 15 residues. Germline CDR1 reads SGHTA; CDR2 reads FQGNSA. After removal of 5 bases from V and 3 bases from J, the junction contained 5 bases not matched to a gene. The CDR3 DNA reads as TGTGCCAGCAGCCTTAGGGACAGGGACAATCAGCCCCAGCATTTT. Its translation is CASSLRDRDNQPQHF.

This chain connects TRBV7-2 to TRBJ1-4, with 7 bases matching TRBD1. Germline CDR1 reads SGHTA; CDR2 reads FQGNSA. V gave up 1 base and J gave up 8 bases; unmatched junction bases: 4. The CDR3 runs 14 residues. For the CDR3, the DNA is TGTGCCAGCAGCTTAGTTGGGACAGCCGAAAAACTGTTTTTT. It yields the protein CASSLVGTAEKLFF.

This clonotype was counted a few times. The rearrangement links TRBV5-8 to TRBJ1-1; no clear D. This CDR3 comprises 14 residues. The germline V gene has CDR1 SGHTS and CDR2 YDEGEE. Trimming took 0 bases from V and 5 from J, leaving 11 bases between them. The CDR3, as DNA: TGTGCCAGCAGCTTGGAGGTTGTGGCAACTGAAGCTTTCTTT. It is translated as CASSLEVVATEAFF.

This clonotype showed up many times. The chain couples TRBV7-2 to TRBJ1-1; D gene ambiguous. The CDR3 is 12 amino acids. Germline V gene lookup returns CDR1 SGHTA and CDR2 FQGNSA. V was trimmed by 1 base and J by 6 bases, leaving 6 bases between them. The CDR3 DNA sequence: TGTGCCAGCAGCTTAGTATCTGCTGAAGCTTTCTTT. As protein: CASSLVSAEAFF.

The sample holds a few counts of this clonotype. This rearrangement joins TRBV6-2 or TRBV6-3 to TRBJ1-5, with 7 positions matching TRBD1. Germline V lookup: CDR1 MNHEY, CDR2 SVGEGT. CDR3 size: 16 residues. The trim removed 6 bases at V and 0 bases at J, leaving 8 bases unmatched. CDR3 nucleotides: TGTGCCAGCAGAACCGACAGGGTCTATAGCAATCAGCCCCAGCATTTT. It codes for CASRTDRVYSNQPQHF.